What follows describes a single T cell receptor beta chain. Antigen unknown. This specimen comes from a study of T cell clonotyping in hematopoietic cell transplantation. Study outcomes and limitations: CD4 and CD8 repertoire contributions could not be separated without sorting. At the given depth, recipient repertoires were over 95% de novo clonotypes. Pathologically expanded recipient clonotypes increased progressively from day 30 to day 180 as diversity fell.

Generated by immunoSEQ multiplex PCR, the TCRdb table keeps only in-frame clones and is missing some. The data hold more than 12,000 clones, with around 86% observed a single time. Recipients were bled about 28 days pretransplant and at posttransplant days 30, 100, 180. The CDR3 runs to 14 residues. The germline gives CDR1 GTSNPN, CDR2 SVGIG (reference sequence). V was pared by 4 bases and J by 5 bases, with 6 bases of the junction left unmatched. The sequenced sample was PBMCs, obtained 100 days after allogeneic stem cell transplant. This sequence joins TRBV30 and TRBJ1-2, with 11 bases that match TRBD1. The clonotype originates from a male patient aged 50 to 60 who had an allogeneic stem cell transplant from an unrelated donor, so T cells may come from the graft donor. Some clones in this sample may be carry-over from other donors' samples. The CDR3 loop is CAWISGQGAYGYTF. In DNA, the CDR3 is TGTGCCTGGATTTCCGGACAGGGGGCGTATGGCTACACCTTC. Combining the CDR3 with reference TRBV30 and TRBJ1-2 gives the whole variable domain SQTIHQWPATLVQPVGSPLSLECTVEGTSNPNLYWYRQAAGRGLQLLFYSVGIGQISSEVPQNLSASRPQDRQFILSSKKLLLSDSGFYLCAWISGQGAYGYTFGSGTRLTVV.